This T cell receptor beta chain originates from a study of graft-versus-host responses after intestinal transplantation. Whole-study results and caveats: Subjects displaying graft-donor T cell macrochimerism possessed elevated graft-versus-host to host-versus-graft clonal ratios inside allografts. Present in recipient marrow, GvH clones included some that appeared first in ileum or blood.

Trimming cost V 6 bases and J 5 bases, with 16 bases left between them. CDR1 is SNHLY, CDR2 FYNNEI, per germline. CDR3 size: 15 residues. On this clone: The antigen is not known.

The repertoire was sequenced with immunoSEQ multiplex PCR; TCRdb's copy has only in-frame clones and lacks some. The sample holds 50,000 to 60,000 clones; 85% to 95% are singletons and the top ten take 2% to 3%. The chain carries TRBV2 and TRBJ2-2, with D perhaps TRBD2 (5 bases). The TCR comes from a human donor who was the organ donor for an intestinal transplant. This specimen consisted of unstimulated CD4+ T cells sorted from spleen or lymph node cells, obtained before transplant. The CDR3 protein is CASSLTRGGTGELFF. The CDR3 DNA follows: TGTGCCAGCAGCCTAACTAGAGGAGGAACCGGGGAGCTGTTTTTT.